A single sample gave rise to the 19 T cell receptor beta chains below, sequenced in a study of sequential checkpoint blockade in melanoma. The treatment denotes: randomized to nivolumab then ipilimumab (arm A) or the reverse (arm B). The method was immunoSEQ multiplex PCR; TCRdb's version includes in-frame clones alone and lacks a portion of them. The sample has tens of thousands of clones; 65% to 75% are singletons. This specimen was CD8+ T cells sorted from blood (inferred from file names), taken from a patient given nivolumab and ipilimumab in sequence. The receptor source for this set is a human donor with melanoma.

The V gene is TRBV15, the J gene TRBJ1-4, with D unresolved. The ends were cut back, 0 bases at V and 0 bases at J, with 8 bases in the middle. The CDR3 totals 16 residues. CDR1 LNHNV and CDR2 YYDKDF come from the germline V gene (reference sequence). CDR3 amino acids: CATSRERGATNEKLFF. The CDR3 DNA sequence: TGTGCCACCAGCAGAGAACGGGGTGCAACTAATGAAAAACTGTTTTTT.

This rearrangement joins TRBV28 to TRBJ2-1; D is perhaps TRBD2 (6 bases). The CDR3 contains 15 residues. Germline CDR1 is MDHEN and CDR2 is SYDVKM. Trimming stripped 6 bases from V and 0 bases from J, with 12 bases between. In nucleotides, the CDR3 is TGTGCCAGCAGGGGCCAGCGGGTCTCCTACAATGAGCAGTTCTTC. It codes for CASRGQRVSYNEQFF.

This sequence joins TRBV5-6 and TRBJ2-7; a weak D match, TRBD1 (6 bases). Germline CDR1 and CDR2: SGHDT and YYEEEE. V was cut by 3 bases and J by 3 bases, with 19 bases left in between. The CDR3 is made up of 16 amino acids. The DNA of the CDR3 is TGTGCCAGCAGCTCCAAACAGGGAGCCGGGTTCTACGAGCAGTACTTC. This gives the protein CASSSKQGAGFYEQYF.

This clone was counted a few times. The gene calls are TRBV15 and TRBJ2-3; no firm D call. V was pared by 0 bases and J by 0 bases, with 16 bases between. Germline assignment: CDR1 LNHNV and CDR2 YYDKDF (reference sequence). The CDR3 is made up of 18 amino acids. This chain's CDR3 is CATSRERLRYASTDTQYF. The CDR3 DNA reads as TGTGCCACCAGCAGAGAAAGGTTGCGGTATGCTAGCACAGATACGCAGTATTTT.

The chain is built from TRBV7-7 and TRBJ2-5, with unresolved D. The germline V and J ends were trimmed by 5 bases and 5 bases, with 6 bases remaining between them. Germline V CDR1 and CDR2: SSHAT, FNYEAQ (reference sequence). This CDR3 comprises 11 residues. The CDR3 sequence is CASSTGETQYF. CDR3 DNA: TGTGCCAGCAGCACCGGTGAGACCCAGTACTTC.

This clone occurred a few times. The genes are TRBV5-5 and TRBJ1-4, with 7 nucleotides matching TRBD1. Per the germline V gene, CDR1 is SGHKS and CDR2 is YYEKEE (reference sequence). Trimming at V came to 0 bases and at J to 7 bases, leaving 3 bases not matched to a gene. The CDR3 contains 14 residues. CDR3 amino acids: CASSLGQGFEKLFF. The CDR3 region has the DNA TGTGCCAGCAGCTTGGGACAGGGCTTTGAAAAACTGTTTTTT.

The CDR3 DNA follows: TGTGCTAGTGCCAATCGAGGAGATACGCAGTATTTT. It is translated as CASANRGDTQYF. This chain uses TRBV12-5 with TRBJ2-3; no definite D call. This CDR3 comprises 12 residues. Germline V gene data show CDR1 as LGHNT and CDR2 as FRNRAP. Trimming took off 7 bases at V and 5 bases at J, with 10 bases between the two ends. The variable domain in full, with the rest retrieved from reference TRBV12-5 and TRBJ2-3, is DARVTQTPRHKVTEMGQEVTMRCQPILGHNTVFWYRQTMMQGLELLAYFRNRAPLDDSGMPKDRFSAEMPDATLATLKIQPSEPRDSAVYFCASANRGDTQYFGPGTRLTVL.

This clone was seen a handful of times. V usage is TRBV11-2 and J usage is TRBJ1-2; tentatively, D is TRBD1 (6 bases). CDR1 is SGHAT and CDR2 is FQNNGV in the germline V gene. This CDR3 spans 14 amino acids. Trimming shortened V by 4 bases and J by 2 bases, and 11 bases separated the two germline ends. The CDR3 reads CASSSPTGNYGYTF. The CDR3 DNA reads TGTGCCAGCAGCTCCCCGACAGGAAACTATGGCTACACCTTC.

The genes are TRBV28 and TRBJ1-5, with 9 bases lining up with TRBD1. There are 14 residues in the CDR3. Per the germline V gene, CDR1 is MDHEN and CDR2 is SYDVKM. V gave up 8 bases and J gave up 3 bases; unmatched junction bases: 5. The CDR3 here is CASRWTGVNQPQHF. The DNA of the CDR3 is TGTGCCAGCCGGTGGACAGGGGTCAATCAGCCCCAGCATTTT.

The rearrangement links TRBV2 to TRBJ2-7, with TRBD1 matching 7 bases. V shed 4 bases and J 2 bases; nucleotides not matched to a gene: 8. CDR1 is SNHLY, CDR2 FYNNEI, per germline. The CDR3 covers 15 residues. DNA of the CDR3: TGTGCCAGCAGTGTAAGGGGGCAGGGGCCCTACGAGCAGTACTTC. Amino acids: CASSVRGQGPYEQYF.

This chain uses TRBV7-9 with TRBJ2-3; D is undetermined. The CDR3 contains 14 residues. Germline assignment: CDR1 SEHNR and CDR2 FQNEAQ (reference sequence). Trimming left V 4 bases short and J 2 bases short, with 10 bases between. CDR3 loop: CASSSWSLTDTQYF. The CDR3 coding sequence is TGTGCCAGCAGCTCCTGGAGCCTCACAGATACGCAGTATTTT.

The J gene is TRBJ1-1, the V gene TRBV6-1, with D unclear. The CDR3 has 15 residues. Trimming stripped 0 bases from V and 0 bases from J, with 8 bases between. Germline assignment: CDR1 MNHNS and CDR2 SASEGT. The CDR3, as DNA: TGTGCCAGCAGTGAAGCTCTGGGCATGAACACTGAAGCTTTCTTT. This encodes CASSEALGMNTEAFF.

J is TRBJ2-3 and V is TRBV5-4; 7 bases are shared with TRBD2. The CDR3 consists of 15 residues. Trimming took 2 bases from V and 1 from J; bases not matched to a gene: 4. Germline assignment: CDR1 SGHNT and CDR2 YYREEE (reference sequence). The CDR3 spells CASSLARGGTDTQYF. The CDR3 DNA is TGTGCCAGCAGCTTAGCCCGGGGGGGCACAGATACGCAGTATTTT. Using reference TRBV5-4 and TRBJ2-3 for the parts outside the CDR3, the full variable domain is ETGVTQSPTHLIKTRGQQVTLRCSSQSGHNTVSWYQQALGQGPQFIFQYYREEENGRGNFPPRFSGLQFPNYSSELNVNALELDDSALYLCASSLARGGTDTQYFGPGTRLTVL.

The rearrangement uses TRBV14 and TRBJ2-7; D ambiguous. Germline CDR1 reads SGHDN; CDR2 reads FVKESK. The CDR3 totals 11 residues. V lost 6 bases to trimming and J lost 2 bases, with 5 bases between them. The CDR3 is CASSSAYEQYF. In DNA, the CDR3 is TGTGCCAGCAGTTCCGCCTACGAGCAGTACTTC.

The rearrangement uses TRBV21-1 and TRBJ2-7; the D segment call TRBD1 is taken from the table without a DNA check. TRBV21-1 is reported as a pseudogene. This CDR3 comprises 14 residues. This chain's CDR3 is CASSKGGRPYEQYV. DNA for the CDR3: TGTGCCAGCAGCAAAGGTGGCAGGCCCTACGAGCAGTACGTC.

The gene calls are TRBV27 and TRBJ1-6; no clear D. Trimming removed 0 bases from V and 3 bases from J, with 9 bases in between. This CDR3 has 16 residues. Per germline, CDR1 MNHEY and CDR2 SMNVEV (reference sequence). In DNA form, the CDR3 reads TGTGCCAGCAGTTTATCTGCAGGTCTCTATAATTCACCCCTCCACTTT. Its protein product is CASSLSAGLYNSPLHF.

The V gene is TRBV9, the J gene TRBJ2-3, with D possibly matching TRBD2 (7 bases). This CDR3 contains 16 residues. Germline V gene data show CDR1 as SGDLS and CDR2 as YYNGEE. V dropped 0 bases and J dropped 0 bases, with 11 bases sitting between them. CDR3 DNA: TGTGCCAGCAGCGTAGGAGGGGGGGTTAGCACAGATACGCAGTATTTT. Translation: CASSVGGGVSTDTQYF.

CDR3 bases: TGCGCCAGCAGCTTGGGATACTATAGCAATCAGCCCCAGCATTTT. Amino acids: CASSLGYYSNQPQHF. V gene TRBV5-1 combines with J gene TRBJ1-5; D is uncertain. CDR1 and CDR2 (germline): SGHRS, YFSETQ. Trimming stripped 0 bases from V and 0 bases from J, with 7 bases between. This CDR3 contains 15 residues.

The chain uses TRBV6-5 and TRBJ2-1; the D gene is possibly TRBD1 (5 bases). This CDR3 region has 14 residues. Germline CDR1 reads MNHEY; CDR2 reads SVGAGI. V was pared by 7 bases and J by 1 base, with 11 bases between. The CDR3 is CASTQGLSYNEQFF. CDR3 nucleotides: TGTGCCAGCACCCAGGGTCTGTCCTACAATGAGCAGTTCTTC.